These 18 T cell receptor beta chains were all obtained from the same sample, sequenced in a study of T cell repertoires in cytomegalovirus infection. Using its own MiXCR run on the reads, TCRdb lists one record per CDR3 protein. The data contain fewer than 1,000,000 distinct CDR3 sequences, 30% to 40% of them singletons. Antigen specificity for these receptors is unknown. Sequenced here: cultured CD8+ T cells from PBMCs, sampled from culture after CMV antigen stimulation. The source of these receptors is a human donor in good health (CMV status not recorded). Some clones in this sample may be carry-over from other donors' samples.

The sample holds many counts of this clonotype. The chain uses TRBV13 and TRBJ2-7; 7 nucleotides align to TRBD1. The CDR3 is 14 amino acids. Germline CDR1 reads PRHDT; CDR2 reads FYEKMQ (reference sequence). V trimming: 5 bases; J trimming: 5 bases; junction bases outside the gene matches: 9. The CDR3, as DNA: TGTGCCAGCAGCAACCGACAGGGACGGGACGAGCAGTACGTC. This gives the protein CASSNRQGRDEQYV.

This clonotype was recorded once. A read error may be the cause here, since a much bigger clone is one base away. V usage is TRBV7-6 and J usage is TRBJ1-1; D gene uncertain. Germline CDR1 SGHVS, CDR2 FNYEAQ. The CDR3 length is 16 residues. The CDR3 DNA reads TGTGTCAGCAGCCCAATGGTCTCCCAGGTCAGGACTGAAGCTTTCTTT. The encoded protein is CVSSPMVSQVRTEAFF.

This clonotype was counted a few times. This chain joins TRBV6-5 and TRBJ1-1; D is unclear. Germline V lookup: CDR1 MNHEY, CDR2 SVGAGI. The CDR3 totals 13 residues. V lost 6 bases, J lost 2 bases, and 10 bases lay in between. CDR3 sequence reads: CASRANTNTEAFF. The CDR3 nucleotides are TGTGCCAGCAGGGCAAACACTAACACTGAAGCTTTCTTT.

This clonotype was detected a few times. The chain is built from TRBV6-6 and TRBJ2-2; D unclear. From germline, CDR1 is MNHNY and CDR2 SVGAGI (reference sequence). Trimming left V 11 bases short and J 6 bases short, with 13 bases between. There are 12 residues in the CDR3. CDR3 coding DNA: TGTGCCGGAGAATCACGGCCCGGGGAGCTGTTTTTT. Protein sequence: CAGESRPGELFF.

This clonotype was detected a few times. The CDR3 here is CASSPGGGGKAFF. Written as DNA, the CDR3 is TGTGCCAGCAGCCCAGGTGGCGGCGGGAAAGCTTTCTTT. The V call is TRBV7-9, the J call TRBJ1-1; D gene unclear. V lost 5 bases to trimming and J lost 9 bases, with 16 bases between them. Germline CDR1 and CDR2: SEHNR and FQNEAQ (reference sequence). The CDR3 is 13 amino acids.

This chain joins TRBV5-4 and TRBJ2-7; D is ambiguous. Per germline, CDR1 SGHNT and CDR2 YYREEE (reference sequence). CDR3 length: 14 amino acids. V gave up 3 bases and J gave up 2 bases, with 12 bases separating them. The CDR3 nucleotides read TGTGCCAGCAGCTCTAACGACGGAGCCTACGAGCAGTACTTC. It is translated as CASSSNDGAYEQYF.

The chain carries TRBV12-5 and TRBJ1-2; perhaps TRBD1 as D (5 bases). The CDR3 is 17 amino acids. Trimming pared 3 bases from V and 4 bases from J, leaving 21 bases between. Germline CDR1 reads LGHNT; CDR2 reads FRNRAP. CDR3 sequence (DNA): TGTGCTAGTGGTTTTACTGGGGGAGGCCCGCTGGCCTATGGCTACACCTTC. As protein: CASGFTGGGPLAYGYTF.

This clonotype was counted at least ten times. CDR3 amino acids: CASSPLEGGGNQPQHF. CDR3 coding DNA: TGTGCCAGCAGCCCTCTGGAGGGCGGAGGCAATCAGCCCCAGCATTTT. The chain joins TRBV7-2 to TRBJ1-5; D is undetermined. The V gene lost 5 bases and the J gene lost 2 bases, with 16 bases spanning the gap. Germline V gene data show CDR1 as SGHTA and CDR2 as FQGNSA. The CDR3 is 16 amino acids. Full variable domain (missing parts from reference TRBV7-2 and TRBJ1-5): GAGVSQSPSNKVTEKGKDVELRCDPISGHTALYWYRQSLGQGLEFLIYFQGNSAPDKSGLPSDRFSAERTGGSVSTLTIQRTQQEDSAVYLCASSPLEGGGNQPQHFGDGTRLSIL.

This clonotype showed up many times. The chain couples TRBV7-6 to TRBJ1-1; D call uncertain. The CDR3 loop spans 17 amino acids. Trimming removed 0 bases from V and 1 base from J, with 15 bases in between. Germline V gives CDR1 SGHVS, CDR2 FNYEAQ. CDR3 in amino acids: CASSLAVGNLGNTEAFF. CDR3 coding DNA: TGTGCCAGCAGCTTAGCGGTTGGGAATCTGGGGAACACTGAAGCTTTCTTT.

Concerning this clonotype: A junction end diverges from the germline sequence, so it may reflect a read error. V and J are TRBV7-8 and TRBJ2-5; possible D gene TRBD2, 6 bases. The CDR3 consists of 16 residues. Germline V gene data show CDR1 as SGHVS and CDR2 as FQNEAQ. The CDR3, as DNA: TGTGTCAGCAGCTTAGTGGTAGCGGCTAACCAAGAGACCCAGTACTTC. Translated: CVSSLVVAANQETQYF.

V gene TRBV9 combines with J gene TRBJ2-6; D unclear. Germline V gene lookup returns CDR1 SGDLS and CDR2 YYNGEE. The CDR3 contains 14 residues. The V end was cut by 0 bases, the J end by 2 bases, with 3 bases between. CDR3 sequence (DNA): TGTGCCAGCAGCGTAGCTACTGGGGCCAACGTCCTGACTTTC. As protein: CASSVATGANVLTF.

This clonotype was counted ten times or more. J is TRBJ2-1 and V is TRBV7-4; D is unresolved. This CDR3 comprises 15 residues. The V and J ends lost 9 bases and 0 bases respectively, with 15 bases between them. CDR1 SGHVT and CDR2 SQSDAQ come from the germline V gene. CDR3 DNA sequence: TGTGCCAGTTGGGGTGACTCGAGCTCCTACAATGAGCAGTTCTTC. This translates into CASWGDSSSYNEQFF.

The chain recombines TRBV6-1 with TRBJ1-1, with 8 bases matching TRBD1. The CDR3 runs 16 residues. From germline, CDR1 is MNHNS and CDR2 SASEGT. V gave up 6 bases and J gave up 4 bases; unmatched junction bases: 13. CDR3 nucleotide sequence: TGTGCCAGCAGCTCCCCCCCTTTCGACAGGGGCACTGAAGCTTTCTTT. Residues: CASSSPPFDRGTEAFF.

This clonotype was recorded a few times. A much larger clone is a single base away; this may be a read error. This chain connects TRBV12-3 or TRBV12-4 to TRBJ2-7; perhaps TRBD1 as D (6 bases). There are 13 residues in the CDR3. The V gene lost 4 bases and the J gene lost 2 bases, with 9 bases spanning the gap. CDR3 in amino acids: CASSSTGPYEQYF. DNA for the CDR3: TGTGCCAGCAGTTCTACAGGGCCCTACGAGCAGTACTTC.

Only a few counts were recorded for this clonotype. The J gene is TRBJ2-7, the V gene TRBV20-1, with no clear D. CDR3 length: 12 amino acids. Trimming took off 6 bases at V and 3 bases at J, with 12 bases between the two ends. CDR1 DFQATT and CDR2 SNEGSKA come from the germline V gene (reference sequence). The CDR3 DNA reads as TGCAGTGCATTGGAAGGGTACTACGAGCAGTACTTC. This sequence encodes CSALEGYYEQYF.

DNA of the CDR3: TGTGCCAGCAGCTCCCGGTACGGGTTGGCTAATGAGCAGTTCTTC. This sequence encodes CASSSRYGLANEQFF. The chain recombines TRBV5-4 with TRBJ2-1, with D hard to call. Trimming left V 3 bases short and J 7 bases short, with 17 bases between. The CDR3 is 15 residues long. Germline CDR1 SGHNT, CDR2 YYREEE (reference sequence).

In its sample, this clonotype was seen a few times. This chain joins TRBV29-1 and TRBJ1-2, with D unclear. Germline CDR1 SQVTM, CDR2 ANQGSEA. The V and J ends lost 3 bases and 6 bases respectively, with 14 bases between them. The CDR3 runs to 13 residues. The CDR3 loop is CSVDGGQVDGYTF. In DNA form, the CDR3 reads TGCAGCGTTGATGGAGGCCAGGTGGATGGCTACACCTTC.

This clonotype was recorded a few times. The rearrangement links TRBV12-3 or TRBV12-4 to TRBJ1-1; D remains unclear. Trimming left V 4 bases short and J 2 bases short, with 14 bases between. The CDR3 length is 15 residues. CDR3 sequence: CASSSPLWGNTEAFF. CDR3 nucleotides: TGTGCCAGCAGTTCCCCTTTATGGGGTAACACTGAAGCTTTCTTT.